Each of the 25 T cell receptor beta chains below was sequenced from the same sample in a study of cytomegalovirus exposure and HLA in healthy donors listed by TCRdb under 2017. Libraries were constructed by the immunoSEQ multiplex PCR assay. TCRdb stores this immuneACCESS table with in-frame sequences only. Part of the clones is absent; in the studies checked, under half of the shortfall reflects unresolved V genes, and no reason is known for the rest. Present in this sample are roughly 65,000 clones, roughly nine tenths of which were seen just once. The ten largest clones represent just over 3% of the sample. The sequenced sample consisted of PBMCs. These receptors came from a man between 18 and 35 years old in good health and CMV-seronegative.

The gene calls are TRBV10-3 and TRBJ2-1, with D perhaps matching TRBD2 (6 bases). The length of the CDR3 is 14 residues. Trimming pared 6 bases from V and 5 bases from J, leaving 14 bases between. Germline lookup yields CDR1 ENHRY and CDR2 SYGVKD. The CDR3 DNA sequence: TGTGCCATCAGACCCCAAATAGCGGACAATGAGCAGTTCTTC. It translates to CAIRPQIADNEQFF.

The rearrangement uses TRBV4-2 and TRBJ2-1; 13 nucleotides align to TRBD2. The CDR3 extends over 17 amino acids. Germline CDR1 and CDR2: LGHNA and YNFKEQ. With 3 bases clipped from V and 1 base from J, the junction kept 3 bases outside the gene matches. CDR3 protein: CASSHGLAGESYNEQFF. The CDR3 region has the DNA TGTGCCAGCAGCCACGGACTAGCGGGAGAGTCCTACAATGAGCAGTTCTTC.

The chain is built from TRBV11-3 and TRBJ2-5, with a weak D call TRBD1 (6 bases). Trimming removed 5 bases at V and 5 bases at J, with 12 bases between. The CDR3 has 13 amino acids. The germline CDR1 and CDR2 sequences are SGHNT and YENEEA. CDR3 DNA sequence: TGTGCCAGCAGCAGAACAGGGCGGGAGACCCAGTACTTC. Translated, it gives CASSRTGRETQYF.

V and J are TRBV7-2 and TRBJ2-1, with 14 bases matching TRBD2. CDR1 and CDR2 (germline): SGHTA, FQGNSA. V lost 5 bases, J lost 6 bases, and 12 bases stayed unmatched. The CDR3 has 18 residues. The CDR3 reads CASSQRTSGRLYSNEQFF. CDR3 sequence (DNA): TGTGCCAGCAGCCAAAGGACTAGCGGGAGGCTCTACAGCAATGAGCAGTTCTTC.

The V and J genes are TRBV28 and TRBJ2-2; 10 bases align to TRBD1. This CDR3 contains 16 residues. The junction had 10 bases not matched to a gene; V was cut back by 7 bases and J by 5 bases. Germline CDR1 and CDR2: MDHEN and SYDVKM. In DNA, the CDR3 is TGTGCCAGCAAAGGTCCCCGGACAGGGGGGACCGGGGAGCTGTTTTTT. It specifies CASKGPRTGGTGELFF.

This clone was detected only once. The chain links TRBV5-6 to TRBJ2-1; 11 nucleotides agree with TRBD2. Germline CDR1 SGHDT, CDR2 YYEEEE. The ends lost 0 bases at V and 0 bases at J; junction bases unmatched: 8. This CDR3 spans 19 amino acids. The CDR3, as DNA: TGTGCCAGCAGCTTGGTGTCTAGCGGGAGGACGAGCTCCTACAATGAGCAGTTCTTC. It yields the protein CASSLVSSGRTSSYNEQFF.

The chain combines TRBV7-2 with TRBJ1-1; TRBD1 is a possible D gene (5 bases). V shed 4 bases and J shed 1 base, with 13 bases lying between them. Germline CDR1 is SGHTA and CDR2 is FQGNSA. The CDR3 runs to 15 residues. The DNA for the CDR3 is TGTGCCAGCAGCTCGACTCGACAGTCGAACACTGAAGCTTTCTTT. This sequence encodes CASSSTRQSNTEAFF.

The chain couples TRBV6-5 to TRBJ2-1; D possibly corresponds to TRBD2 (7 bases). V lost 4 bases and J lost 4, with 14 bases in between. The CDR3 length is 15 residues. Germline lookup yields CDR1 MNHEY and CDR2 SVGAGI. CDR3 amino acids: CASSSLEGGYNEQFF. CDR3 nucleotides: TGTGCCAGCAGTTCCCTGGAGGGGGGGTACAATGAGCAGTTCTTC.

V usage is TRBV19 and J usage is TRBJ1-4; D uncertain. The CDR3 runs 14 residues. Looked up from germline, CDR1 is LNHDA and CDR2 is SQIVND (reference sequence). Trimming removed 7 bases at V and 8 bases at J, with 17 bases between. The chain's CDR3 is CASTPRSDREKLFF. CDR3 bases: TGTGCCAGTACCCCCCGCTCTGATCGGGAAAAACTGTTTTTT.

This chain uses TRBV5-6 with TRBJ2-1; no clear D gene. CDR3 size: 13 residues. V was pared by 1 base and J by 6 bases, with 8 bases between. Germline values: CDR1 SGHDT, CDR2 YYEEEE. As DNA, the CDR3 is TGTGCCAGCAGCTTGCCCAACTTCAATGAGCAGTTCTTC. This gives the protein CASSLPNFNEQFF.

This clone was found a few times. The chain employs TRBV7-2 and TRBJ2-1; no clear D. Germline values: CDR1 SGHTA, CDR2 FQGNSA. The CDR3 sequence is 16 residues long. The V end was cut by 1 base, the J end by 0 bases, with 10 bases between. The CDR3 loop is CASSLVLFSSYNEQFF. DNA of the CDR3: TGTGCCAGCAGCTTAGTCCTTTTTAGCTCCTACAATGAGCAGTTCTTC.

The chain is built from TRBV19 and TRBJ2-7, with D hard to call. V was cut by 4 bases and J by 2 bases, with 9 bases left in between. The CDR3 consists of 13 residues. CDR1 is LNHDA and CDR2 is SQIVND in the germline V gene (reference sequence). CDR3 amino acids: CASSNFAPYEQYF. The CDR3, as DNA: TGTGCCAGTAGTAACTTCGCCCCCTACGAGCAGTACTTC. Together with reference TRBV19 and TRBJ2-7, the CDR3 gives the full variable domain: DGGITQSPKYLFRKEGQNVTLSCEQNLNHDAMYWYRQDPGQGLRLIYYSQIVNDFQKGDIAEGYSVSREKKESFPLTVTSAQKNPTAFYLCASSNFAPYEQYFGPGTRLTVT.

The chain is built from TRBV4-2 and TRBJ1-1, with D uncertain. V gave up 1 base and J gave up 7 bases, with 25 bases separating them. This CDR3 is 18 amino acids long. Germline-derived CDR1 and CDR2 are LGHNA and YNFKEQ. CDR3 residues: CASSQVYGVSPAGLEAFF. The CDR3 DNA is TGTGCCAGCAGCCAAGTTTACGGTGTGAGCCCGGCCGGACTTGAAGCTTTCTTT.

The rearrangement joins TRBV7-2 to TRBJ2-6, with D unresolved. The CDR3 is made up of 14 amino acids. Germline V gives CDR1 SGHTA, CDR2 FQGNSA. V was trimmed by 3 bases and J by 5 bases, leaving 8 bases between them. CDR3 residues: CASSFGLRANVLTF. Here the CDR3 DNA reads TGTGCCAGCAGCTTCGGGTTGAGGGCCAACGTCCTGACTTTC.

V is TRBV4-3 and J is TRBJ2-5, with 8 bases matching TRBD1. CDR1 is LGHNA, CDR2 YSLEER, per germline. This CDR3 has 13 residues. Trimming took 4 bases from V and 4 from J; bases not matched to a gene: 2. The CDR3 reads CASSPTGAETQYF. CDR3 sequence (DNA): TGCGCCAGCAGCCCGACAGGGGCAGAGACCCAGTACTTC.

This chain links TRBV14 with TRBJ2-3; 11 positions match TRBD2. CDR1 and CDR2 (germline): SGHDN, FVKESK. The CDR3 contains 17 residues. Unmatched junction bases numbered 6, after V lost 0 bases and J lost 4 bases. For the CDR3, the DNA is TGTGCCAGCAGCCAAGATAGAACTAGCGGGAGTGCAGATACGCAGTATTTT. Residues: CASSQDRTSGSADTQYF.

The chain carries TRBV19 and TRBJ2-2; a weak D match, TRBD2 (6 bases). The CDR3 totals 16 residues. V was pared by 5 bases and J by 5 bases, with 18 bases between. Germline CDR1 is LNHDA and CDR2 is SQIVND (reference sequence). The CDR3 DNA reads TGTGCCAGTAGTCCAGGGTCGGTGGAGGGTACCGGGGAGCTGTTTTTT. This encodes CASSPGSVEGTGELFF.

The gene calls are TRBV6-1 and TRBJ2-3; TRBD2 matches 7 bases. In germline, CDR1 is MNHNS, CDR2 SASEGT. The ends lost 4 bases at V and 1 base at J; junction bases unmatched: 2. The CDR3 is 14 residues long. The CDR3 loop reads CASSGAGGTDTQYF. The CDR3 DNA follows: TGTGCCAGCAGTGGGGCGGGAGGCACAGATACGCAGTATTTT.

This clone occurred a few times. The gene calls are TRBV7-2 and TRBJ2-1, with 12 bases matching TRBD2. CDR1 and CDR2 from the germline V gene are SGHTA and FQGNSA. The V and J ends lost 3 bases and 2 bases, in that order; junction bases with no gene match: 2. This CDR3 spans 16 amino acids. CDR3 in amino acids: CASSLGLAGPYNEQFF. The CDR3 nucleotides are TGTGCCAGCAGCTTGGGACTAGCGGGTCCCTACAATGAGCAGTTCTTC.

V gene TRBV28 combines with J gene TRBJ1-2; 7 bases match TRBD1. Per germline, CDR1 MDHEN and CDR2 SYDVKM. V gave up 6 bases and J gave up 8 bases; unmatched junction bases: 12. The CDR3 sequence is 14 residues long. The chain's CDR3 is CASRSTGKHGGYTF. The CDR3 nucleotides are TGTGCCAGCAGATCGACAGGGAAACATGGAGGCTACACCTTC.

The rearrangement joins TRBV5-1 to TRBJ2-7, with 10 bases aligning to TRBD2. There are 19 residues in the CDR3. V dropped 0 bases and J dropped 1; count of bases not matched to a gene: 13. Germline V gives CDR1 SGHRS, CDR2 YFSETQ. CDR3 loop: CASSLDGPSGRAASYEQYF. The CDR3 coding sequence is TGCGCCAGCAGCTTGGACGGACCGAGCGGGAGGGCCGCATCCTACGAGCAGTACTTC.

The chain combines TRBV5-4 with TRBJ2-3, with no clear D. Between the trimmed V and J ends, which lost 4 bases and 5 bases, there was a span of 11 bases. There are 13 residues in the CDR3. Germline loops: CDR1 SGHNT, CDR2 YYREEE (reference sequence). As DNA, the CDR3 is TGTGCCAGCAGCCCTCCAGATGTAGATACGCAGTATTTT. It yields the protein CASSPPDVDTQYF.

The chain uses TRBV2 and TRBJ2-7, with TRBD1 matching 8 bases. The junction had 4 bases not matched to a gene; V was cut back by 3 bases and J by 3 bases. CDR1 and CDR2 (germline): SNHLY, FYNNEI. The CDR3 runs to 14 residues. As DNA, the CDR3 is TGTGCCAGCAGTGACTCAGGGGGCCTCTACGAGCAGTACTTC. This gives the protein CASSDSGGLYEQYF. The entire variable domain, with the rest obtained from reference TRBV2 and TRBJ2-7, is as follows: EPEVTQTPSHQVTQMGQEVILRCVPISNHLYFYWYRQILGQKVEFLVSFYNNEISEKSEIFDDQFSVERPDGSNFTLKIRSTKLEDSAMYFCASSDSGGLYEQYFGPGTRLTVT.

Turning to this clone: Within the sample, other DNA sequences also encode this same CDR3. The gene calls are TRBV27 and TRBJ2-7; TRBD1 matches at 10 bases. The CDR3 has 12 amino acids. Germline loops: CDR1 MNHEY, CDR2 SMNVEV (reference sequence). The V gene end was trimmed by 8 bases and the J gene end by 2 bases; junction bases not matched to a gene: 0. The CDR3 coding sequence is TGTGCCAGCGGACAGGGGGCCTACGAGCAGTACTTC. Translation gives CASGQGAYEQYF.

J is TRBJ2-3 and V is TRBV5-1, with TRBD1 matching 7 bases. Germline V gives CDR1 SGHRS, CDR2 YFSETQ. The length of the CDR3 is 16 residues. V was clipped by 0 bases and J by 0 bases; unmatched bases: 4. The CDR3 DNA reads TGCGCCAGCAGCTTGGCCGACAGGGAAAGCACAGATACGCAGTATTTT. It is translated as CASSLADRESTDTQYF.